One sample yielded the 4 T cell receptor beta chains listed below, sequenced in a study of beta chain features in type 1 diabetes. cDNA synthesis used the whole RNA isolate, giving expressed TCRB sequences. Generated by immunoSEQ multiplex PCR, the TCRdb table keeps only in-frame clones and is missing some. The table records roughly 180,000 clones, about 13% of them present only once. Sequences were obtained from central memory CD4+ T cells from blood. These TCRs come from a woman between 18 and 29 years old in good health.

The chain uses TRBV14 and TRBJ1-1; D remains ambiguous. The CDR3 runs to 15 residues. V was pared by 0 bases and J by 0 bases, with 8 bases between. CDR1 and CDR2 from the germline V gene are SGHDN and FVKESK. The CDR3 DNA reads as TGTGCCAGCAGCCAAGATCACATTATGAACACTGAAGCTTTCTTT. The encoded protein is CASSQDHIMNTEAFF.

This chain uses TRBV30 with TRBJ1-5; D unresolved. V lost 2 bases and J 6 bases, leaving 11 bases between the germline ends. There are 13 residues in the CDR3. CDR1 is GTSNPN, CDR2 SVGIG, per germline (reference sequence). For the CDR3, the DNA is TGTGCCTGGAGTACGGTTTCGGGTCAGCCCCAGCATTTT. The encoded protein is CAWSTVSGQPQHF.

In its sample, this clone was seen a few times. The chain employs TRBV7-2 and TRBJ2-7; D unresolved. The germline V and J ends were trimmed by 5 bases and 4 bases, with 9 bases remaining between them. The CDR3 is 12 amino acids. Germline V lookup: CDR1 SGHTA, CDR2 FQGNSA. The CDR3 DNA reads TGTGCCAGCAGCCCACAAAAATACGAGCAGTACTTC. This translates into CASSPQKYEQYF.

There are a few counts of this clone. J is TRBJ2-2 and V is TRBV6-5; possibly TRBD1 for D (6 bases). Trimming took off 6 bases at V and 1 base at J, with 6 bases between the two ends. The length of the CDR3 is 13 residues. The germline gives CDR1 MNHEY, CDR2 SVGAGI. CDR3 nucleotide sequence: TGTGCCAGCAGGACAGGGAACACCGGGGAGCTGTTTTTT. This codes for CASRTGNTGELFF.